Listed here are 29 T cell receptor beta chains from one sample, sequenced in a study of regulatory T cells in long-lasting Graves disease. Combining iRepertoire HTBI primers with Arm-PCR of CDR3 regions, the authors built TCR beta libraries. TCRdb recomputed calls from the multiplex PCR reads with MiXCR, one row per CDR3 protein. The data hold under 700,000 distinct CDR3 sequences, with more than 15% observed a single time. Time point given: newly diagnosed GD, antithyroid drugs for less than 3 months. The TCR library was made from RNA that had been extracted from PBMCs in TRIzol. These same data were also listed under a study on T cells in Graves' hyperthyroidism and ophthalmopathy.

Sample: peripheral blood mononuclear cells (PBMCs), taken at new diagnosis, from a patient treated with antithyroid drugs. The receptors come from a woman aged 40 to 65 with Graves disease.

This clonotype has more than one count but fewer than ten. This chain links TRBV20-1 with TRBJ1-4; tentative D call: TRBD1 (5 bases). Germline-derived CDR1 and CDR2 are DFQATT and SNEGSKA (reference sequence). This CDR3 is built from 13 residues. Trimming removed 0 bases at V and 13 bases at J, with 15 bases between. The CDR3 protein is CSARDQGWGGLFF. The CDR3, as DNA: TGCAGTGCTAGAGATCAGGGTTGGGGGGGACTGTTTTTT.

This clonotype was recorded at least ten times. The chain employs TRBV12-3 or TRBV12-4 and TRBJ1-1; TRBD1 aligns across 7 bases. V shed 6 bases, J shed 1 base, and the junction held 8 bases outside the gene matches. This CDR3 is 15 amino acids long. The CDR3 loop is CASRSGGSGNTEAFF. The DNA for the CDR3 is TGTGCCAGCAGGTCAGGGGGATCGGGGAACACTGAAGCTTTCTTT.

This clonotype came up a few times. V gene TRBV4-1 combines with J gene TRBJ1-2, with unresolved D. Germline V lookup: CDR1 MGHRA, CDR2 YSYEKL. This CDR3 has 12 amino acids. Trimming took 2 bases from V and 4 from J, leaving 5 bases between them. The CDR3 spells CASSQRAYGYTF. The CDR3 DNA reads TGCGCCAGCAGCCAAAGGGCCTATGGCTACACCTTC.

In this sample, this clonotype turned up many times. J is TRBJ1-4 and V is TRBV30, with 9 bases aligning to TRBD1. Germline CDR1 is GTSNPN and CDR2 is SVGIG (reference sequence). This CDR3 spans 14 amino acids. V trimming: 4 bases; J trimming: 8 bases; junction bases outside the gene matches: 8. The CDR3 here is CAWTRWTGEEKLFF. The CDR3, as DNA: TGTGCCTGGACCCGCTGGACAGGGGAGGAAAAACTGTTTTTT.

This clonotype was found a few times. The chain is built from TRBV3-1 and TRBJ2-7, with 11 bases matching TRBD2. There are 16 residues in the CDR3. Germline V gene lookup returns CDR1 LGHDT and CDR2 YNNKEL (reference sequence). With V trimmed by 4 bases and J by 2 bases, 7 bases remained unmatched. CDR3 sequence (DNA): TGTGCCAGCAGCCCCCACGGGACTAGCGGCGCCTACGAGCAGTACTTC. Translated: CASSPHGTSGAYEQYF.

The chain uses TRBV7-8 and TRBJ2-4; 9 bases match TRBD2. V lost 5 bases and J lost 6; bases outside the gene matches: 8. This CDR3 region has 15 residues. Germline V gene lookup returns CDR1 SGHVS and CDR2 FQNEAQ. This CDR3 is CASSQGSSGGNIQYF. CDR3 coding DNA: TGTGCCAGCAGCCAGGGCAGTAGCGGGGGAAACATTCAGTACTTC.

This chain joins TRBV7-6 and TRBJ1-3, with D maybe TRBD1 (5 bases). With 5 bases removed from V and 4 bases from J, the gap between germline ends came to 12 bases. The CDR3 totals 14 residues. The V gene's germline CDR1 is SGHVS and CDR2 FNYEAQ. The CDR3 spells CASSPETAGNTIYF. In DNA form, the CDR3 reads TGTGCCAGCAGCCCCGAGACAGCCGGAAACACCATATATTTT. Looking up the rest from reference TRBV7-6 and TRBJ1-3 gives the full variable domain: GAGVSQSPRYKVTKRGQDVALRCDPISGHVSLYWYRQALGQGPEFLTYFNYEAQQDKSGLPNDRFSAERPEGSISTLTIQRTEQRDSAMYRCASSPETAGNTIYFGEGSWLTVV.

For this clonotype: This may be a read error: a much more frequent sequence differs by one nucleotide. The rearrangement links TRBV11-2 to TRBJ2-1; 8 bases are a match to TRBD2. This CDR3 comprises 15 residues. Germline V gene data show CDR1 as SGHAT and CDR2 as FQNNGV. The V gene end was trimmed by 4 bases and the J gene end by 5 bases; junction bases not matched to a gene: 7. This CDR3 reads CASSWRLAGNNEQFF. The CDR3 DNA is TGTGCCAGCAGCTGGAGGCTAGCGGGTAACAATGAGCAGTTCTTC.

There are a few counts of this clonotype. This could be a read error, since a much larger clone is one nucleotide away. Likely a read error: the CDR3 ends without its conserved phenylalanine or tryptophan. The chain carries TRBV12-3 or TRBV12-4 and TRBJ2-3, with 8 positions matching TRBD2. CDR3 length: 15 amino acids. Losses at the gene ends were 3 bases for V and 2 bases for J; bases not matched to a gene: 4. The CDR3 is CASSLSGRNTDTQYY. The DNA for the CDR3 is TGTGCCAGCAGTTTGAGCGGGAGAAACACAGATACGCAGTATTAT.

This clonotype was observed at least ten times. The CDR3 DNA reads as TGTGCCAGCAGTGAAAGTTCGGCTAACAATGAGCAGTTCTTC. Its protein product is CASSESSANNEQFF. V and J are TRBV2 and TRBJ2-1, with D unclear. CDR1 is SNHLY and CDR2 is FYNNEI in the germline V gene. The CDR3 totals 14 residues. Trimming shortened V by 2 bases and J by 5 bases, and 10 bases separated the two germline ends.

This clonotype turned up a few times. V usage is TRBV12-3 or TRBV12-4 and J usage is TRBJ2-7; the D call may be TRBD1 or TRBD2 (5 bases each). The ends were cut back, 6 bases at V and 4 bases at J, with 19 bases in the middle. The CDR3 is 15 residues long. The CDR3 here is CASSPLTGRAYEQYF. DNA of the CDR3: TGTGCCAGCAGCCCCCTCACGGGACGGGCGTACGAGCAGTACTTC.

This clonotype showed up many times. At one boundary the junction diverges from the germline segment, which might be a read error. The chain couples TRBV20-1 to TRBJ2-1; D tentatively fits TRBD1 or TRBD2 (6 bases each). The germline V gene has CDR1 DFQATT and CDR2 SNEGSKA (reference sequence). This CDR3 spans 12 amino acids. This chain's CDR3 is CSARGGGNEQFF. CDR3 DNA sequence: TGCAGTGCCAGAGGGGGAGGAAATGAGCAGTTCTTC.

This clonotype was seen many times. The chain recombines TRBV11-3 with TRBJ2-2, with D tentatively TRBD1 or TRBD2 (6 bases each). V was shortened by 0 bases and J by 3 bases, with 11 bases between the two germline ends. Germline CDR1 SGHNT, CDR2 YENEEA. The CDR3 loop spans 16 amino acids. The CDR3 region is CASSLERGVYTGELFF. The CDR3 DNA sequence: TGTGCCAGCAGCTTAGAGAGGGGGGTGTACACCGGGGAGCTGTTTTTT.

This clonotype came up many times. The chain uses TRBV2 and TRBJ1-5, with D tentatively TRBD1 (5 bases). CDR3 size: 14 residues. CDR1 SNHLY and CDR2 FYNNEI come from the germline V gene. V gave up 3 bases and J gave up 5 bases, with 11 bases separating them. The chain's CDR3 is CASSEDGGDQPQHF. The CDR3 DNA reads TGTGCCAGCAGTGAGGATGGAGGGGATCAGCCCCAGCATTTT.

This clonotype was recorded at least ten times. The genes are TRBV11-2 and TRBJ1-2, with no clear D. In germline, CDR1 is SGHAT, CDR2 FQNNGV. Trimming cost V 1 base and J 5 bases, with 20 bases left between them. CDR3 length equals 17 residues. For the CDR3, the DNA is TGTGCCAGCAGCTTAGCGGCCAGGCCCGGCGGGAGTTATGGCTACACCTTC. Protein sequence: CASSLAARPGGSYGYTF. Full variable domain (rest looked up from reference TRBV11-2 and TRBJ1-2): EAGVAQSPRYKIIEKRQSVAFWCNPISGHATLYWYQQILGQGPKLLIQFQNNGVVDDSQLPKDRFSAERLKGVDSTLKIQPAKLEDSAVYLCASSLAARPGGSYGYTFGSGTRLTVV.

This clonotype was found many times. V gene TRBV6-1 combines with J gene TRBJ2-7, with D hard to call. Germline V gene lookup returns CDR1 MNHNS and CDR2 SASEGT. With 1 base removed from V and 4 bases from J, the gap between germline ends came to 8 bases. The CDR3 is 13 amino acids. The CDR3 coding sequence is TGTGCCAGCAGTGAAGGCCCGGAATACGAGCAGTACTTC. This sequence encodes CASSEGPEYEQYF.

This clonotype was seen more than once but under ten times. The chain recombines TRBV6-1 with TRBJ1-1; D is undetermined. V shed 8 bases and J shed 0 bases, with 16 bases lying between them. CDR1 is MNHNS, CDR2 SASEGT, per germline. The CDR3 extends over 15 amino acids. Written as DNA, the CDR3 is TGTGCCAGCCATTCAAGGGCAGCCATGAACACTGAAGCTTTCTTT. Translated, it gives CASHSRAAMNTEAFF.

This clonotype was observed a few times. The chain recombines TRBV14 with TRBJ2-1; possible D gene TRBD1, 6 bases. This CDR3 comprises 15 residues. Germline assignment: CDR1 SGHDN and CDR2 FVKESK. Trimming pared 4 bases from V and 5 bases from J, leaving 15 bases between. The CDR3 reads CASSPLDRINNEQFF. For the CDR3, the DNA is TGTGCCAGCAGCCCCCTCGACAGGATAAACAATGAGCAGTTCTTC. Based on the CDR3 plus reference TRBV14 and TRBJ2-1, the full variable domain is EAGVTQFPSHSVIEKGQTVTLRCDPISGHDNLYWYRRVMGKEIKFLLHFVKESKQDESGMPNNRFLAERTGGTYSTLKVQPAELEDSGVYFCASSPLDRINNEQFFGPGTRLTVL.

This clonotype was seen repeatedly, ten times or more. The chain uses TRBV7-3 and TRBJ2-5; 9 positions agree with TRBD1. This CDR3 is built from 12 residues. After removal of 10 bases from V and 4 bases from J, the junction contained 4 bases not matched to a gene. CDR1 and CDR2 (germline): SGHTA, FQGTGA. In DNA, the CDR3 is TGTGCCACCGGGACAGGGTTAGAGACCCAGTACTTC. Translated, it gives CATGTGLETQYF.

As for this clonotype: The junction departs from the called germline gene at one end, perhaps through a read error. The genes are TRBV19 and TRBJ2-1; D call uncertain. Germline CDR1 LNHDA, CDR2 SQIVND (reference sequence). The CDR3 sequence is 16 residues long. This CDR3 reads CASSPRGPSSYNEQLF. CDR3 sequence (DNA): TGTGCCAGTAGTCCCCGTGGACCGAGCTCCTACAATGAGCAGCTCTTC.

This clonotype was detected many times. CDR3 sequence (DNA): TGTGCCAGCAGCTCCACAGGGAGGGCTTTCTTT. This codes for CASSSTGRAFF. The chain joins TRBV11-2 to TRBJ1-1; D is perhaps TRBD1 (6 bases). Trimming took off 4 bases at V and 11 bases at J, with 11 bases between the two ends. CDR1 is SGHAT, CDR2 FQNNGV, per germline. This CDR3 has 11 amino acids.

This clonotype has ten or more counts. The chain combines TRBV5-8 with TRBJ2-5; TRBD1 is a possible D gene (5 bases). CDR1 is SGHTS and CDR2 is YDEGEE in the germline V gene. This CDR3 region has 13 residues. V lost 0 bases to trimming and J lost 4 bases, with 7 bases between them. The CDR3, as DNA: TGTGCCAGCAGCTTGGGACAGACAGAGACCCAGTACTTC. It is translated as CASSLGQTETQYF.

This clonotype was seen a handful of times. The rearrangement uses TRBV6-1 and TRBJ1-5; TRBD1 is a possible D gene (5 bases). The CDR3 has 15 residues. Germline V gene data show CDR1 as MNHNS and CDR2 as SASEGT. The V end lost 5 bases, the J end lost 7 bases, and 18 bases lay between the germline ends. CDR3 DNA: TGTGCCAGCAGTCTCCAACCGGGACTTTGGCAGCCCCAGCATTTT. It codes for CASSLQPGLWQPQHF.

This clonotype was seen ten or more times. The rearrangement links TRBV6-2 or TRBV6-3 to TRBJ1-6; the D gene is possibly TRBD1 (5 bases). CDR1 and CDR2 (germline): MNHEY, SVGEGT. V lost 4 bases to trimming and J lost 1 base, with 8 bases between them. The CDR3 sequence is 15 residues long. CDR3 amino acids: CASSFRDSYNSPLHF. The DNA for the CDR3 is TGTGCCAGCAGTTTCAGGGATTCCTATAATTCACCCCTCCACTTT.

This sequence joins TRBV6-2 or TRBV6-3 and TRBJ1-2, with TRBD1 matching 7 bases. The length of the CDR3 is 13 residues. CDR1 is MNHEY and CDR2 is SVGEGT in the germline V gene. J gave up 6 bases and V 0 bases, and 1 base lay outside the gene matches. The CDR3 coding sequence is TGTGCCAGCAGTTACTCAACAGGGGATGGCTACACCTTC. The encoded protein is CASSYSTGDGYTF.

The rearrangement joins TRBV20-1 to TRBJ1-6; TRBD1 agrees at 7 bases. The CDR3 is 15 residues long. Looked up from germline, CDR1 is DFQATT and CDR2 is SNEGSKA (reference sequence). Trimming cost V 0 bases and J 9 bases; bases outside gene matches: 8. The CDR3 here is CSARDGGTVGSPLHF. The CDR3 bases are TGCAGTGCTAGAGATGGGGGGACAGTAGGTTCACCCCTCCACTTT.

The CDR3 DNA sequence: TGCGCCAGCAGCCAAGGACACATAAACACTGAAGCTTTCTTT. Protein product: CASSQGHINTEAFF. V usage is TRBV4-1 and J usage is TRBJ1-1; no firm D call. Germline V gene lookup returns CDR1 MGHRA and CDR2 YSYEKL. The CDR3 is 14 residues long. V was cut by 1 base and J by 2 bases, with 8 bases left in between.

The V gene is TRBV5-1, the J gene TRBJ1-5; D gene uncertain. CDR1 is SGHRS and CDR2 is YFSETQ in the germline V gene. Trimming removed 3 bases at V and 4 bases at J, with 11 bases between. CDR3 size: 14 residues. CDR3 coding DNA: TGCGCCAGCAGCTCACACCCGGGGAATCAGCCCCAGCATTTT. Translated: CASSSHPGNQPQHF.

This clonotype was detected many times. The CDR3: CASSVATGRSYGYTF. Written as DNA, the CDR3 is TGTGCCAGCAGCGTAGCTACAGGGAGGAGCTATGGCTACACCTTC. This chain connects TRBV9 to TRBJ1-2, with TRBD1 as a possible D gene (6 bases). CDR3 size: 15 residues. CDR1 is SGDLS and CDR2 is YYNGEE in the germline V gene. Trimming took off 0 bases at V and 4 bases at J, with 13 bases between the two ends.